This is a list of T cell receptor beta chains from one sample in a study of blood T cell repertoires in COVID-19. Repertoires were generated with immunoSEQ multiplex PCR, while TCRdb's copy carries only in-frame clones and drops some. The table includes 150,000 to 200,000 clones, approximately 88% detected once. The sample comprised peripheral blood. The origin of the receptors is a woman aged 25 to 39 with acute or convalescent COVID-19. CDR3s include the opening cysteine and the closing phenylalanine or tryptophan.

V gene	J gene	CDR3 protein
TRBV5-1	TRBJ1-5	CASSFGTGDYNQPQHF
TRBV30	TRBJ2-1	CAWSVGLAEYNEQFF
TRBV4-2	TRBJ1-2	CASSLNTGAGGYTF
TRBV5-1	TRBJ2-2	CASSGLAANTGELFF
TRBV15	TRBJ2-1	CATSRTGTADYNEQFF
TRBV28	TRBJ2-1	CASSSRASGGYNEQFF
TRBV23-1	TRBJ1-6	CARSAGGTSPLHF
TRBV28	TRBJ1-3	CASSLEQAGNTIYF
TRBV28	TRBJ1-1	CASSPGQGPEAFF
TRBV10-3	TRBJ2-3	CAISETGEDTQYF
TRBV12-3/TRBV12-4	TRBJ2-3	CASSSLRDTQYF
TRBV27	TRBJ2-3	CASSLLGRLPDTQYF
TRBV5-4	TRBJ1-2	CASSLGGRALYGYTF
TRBV24-1	TRBJ1-1	CATSDAVGPEAFF
TRBV7-2	TRBJ2-1	CASSLGGGIKLIF
TRBV6-5	TRBJ1-1	CASRRDQGTEAFF
TRBV2	TRBJ2-1	CASRVSSNEQFF
TRBV21-1	TRBJ2-2	CASNNLEGQGSSGELFF
TRBV4-1	TRBJ1-2	CASSQEGAPNGYTF
TRBV19	TRBJ2-2	CASSIVGARVGELFF
TRBV5-1	TRBJ1-1	CASSVGLTHEAFF
TRBV2	TRBJ1-1	CASSESGSEAFF
TRBV5-1	TRBJ2-3	CASSPKGEFADTQYF
TRBV6-1	TRBJ1-4	CASSEMTGGMEKLFF
TRBV28	TRBJ2-3	CASINRDRYTDTQYF
TRBV10-3	TRBJ2-1	CATSWARDRGYSVDNEQFF
TRBV6-5	TRBJ1-1	CASSYGIRGTEAFF
TRBV6-1	TRBJ1-5	CASSGPSVPGGQPQHF
TRBV7-9	TRBJ1-1	CASSSGGGEAFF
TRBV28	TRBJ1-4	CASRGWATNEKLFF
TRBV3-1/TRBV3-2	TRBJ2-3	CASSQDLELAGLSTDTQYF
TRBV30	TRBJ1-4	CAWSGAAVEKLFF
TRBV29-1	TRBJ1-1	CSVGGPTEAFF
TRBV6-1	TRBJ2-1	CASRTTGNEQFF
TRBV5-1	TRBJ1-2	CASALGGQGIYGYTF
TRBV21-1	TRBJ2-5	CASIKRNEGRVETQYF
TRBV4-1	TRBJ1-3	CASSQDRQVSGNTIYF
TRBV28	TRBJ1-2	CASGDKGLGGYTF
TRBV7-2	TRBJ1-2	CASSLAMGYTF
TRBV3-1/TRBV3-2	TRBJ1-1	CASSQGPGQTAFF
TRBV20-1	TRBJ1-5	CSASGRGYQPQHF
TRBV7-9	TRBJ2-7	CASSLGTGTYEQYF
TRBV24-1	TRBJ2-3	CATSDREGGTDTQYF